This passage covers 10 T cell receptor beta chains from one sample sequenced in a study of shared clonotypes between healthy human individuals. Assay: immunoSEQ multiplex PCR; the TCRdb copy retains only in-frame clones and omits some. The sample carries about 230,000 clones, approximately 70% recorded once. Input material: memory CD4+ T cells sorted from blood. Described subset: CD45RA-negative fraction. These receptors all come from a man aged 25-45 years in good health.

The chain uses TRBV7-9 and TRBJ2-7; D gene uncertain. The CDR3 consists of 12 residues. V lost 4 bases to trimming and J lost 3 bases, with 7 bases between them. The germline CDR1 and CDR2 sequences are SEHNR and FQNEAQ (reference sequence). The CDR3 coding sequence is TGTGCCAGCAGCTCTCAGGTCTACGAGCAGTACTTC. Its translation is CASSSQVYEQYF.

V usage is TRBV15 and J usage is TRBJ1-1; D not certain. The CDR3 is made up of 14 amino acids. Germline V gene lookup returns CDR1 LNHNV and CDR2 YYDKDF (reference sequence). The ends were cut back, 0 bases at V and 2 bases at J, with 7 bases in the middle. Here the CDR3 reads CATSRDGINTEAFF. CDR3 nucleotide sequence: TGTGCCACCAGCAGAGACGGGATAAACACTGAAGCTTTCTTT.

The J gene is TRBJ2-7, the V gene TRBV6-6; 9 nucleotides agree with TRBD2. The CDR3 has 13 residues. Germline-derived CDR1 and CDR2 are MNHNY and SVGAGI (reference sequence). The ends lost 7 bases at V and 4 bases at J; junction bases unmatched: 5. In DNA form, the CDR3 reads TGTGCCAGCAAGCGGGGGGTATTGTACGAGCAGTACTTC. This encodes CASKRGVLYEQYF.

This clone was detected only once. The chain employs TRBV9 and TRBJ2-7; D unclear. CDR1 and CDR2 (germline): SGDLS, YYNGEE. The CDR3 runs 13 residues. Trimming removed 0 bases from V and 5 bases from J, with 9 bases in between. The CDR3 DNA reads as TGTGCCAGCAGCGTAGGAGTGGGAAACGAGCAGTACTTC. Encoded protein: CASSVGVGNEQYF.

The DNA for the CDR3 is TGTGCCAGCGGCCTTCCGGGCGGTAGCTCCTACAATGAGCAGTTCTTC. Amino acids: CASGLPGGSSYNEQFF. The gene calls are TRBV27 and TRBJ2-1; D is unresolved. The CDR3 is 16 residues long. V lost 8 bases and J lost 0, with 17 bases in between. Germline V gives CDR1 MNHEY, CDR2 SMNVEV (reference sequence).

This clone turned up a few times. The gene calls are TRBV11-2 and TRBJ2-3; D is possibly TRBD2 (6 bases). Looked up from germline, CDR1 is SGHAT and CDR2 is FQNNGV. Trimming pared 4 bases from V and 6 bases from J, leaving 20 bases between. The CDR3 totals 16 residues. The CDR3: CASSSLRGATPDTQYF. CDR3 coding DNA: TGTGCCAGCAGCTCCCTTCGCGGGGCGACCCCGGATACGCAGTATTTT.

This rearrangement joins TRBV27 to TRBJ1-2; D perhaps matches TRBD1 (6 bases). V was clipped by 5 bases and J by 0 bases, with 16 bases between them. The germline V gene has CDR1 MNHEY and CDR2 SMNVEV (reference sequence). This CDR3 is built from 16 residues. DNA of the CDR3: TGTGCCAGCAGTCTCACAGTCGGACAGTCTAACTATGGCTACACCTTC. Translation: CASSLTVGQSNYGYTF.

The chain employs TRBV7-2 and TRBJ1-2; 10 bases fit TRBD1. CDR3 size: 14 residues. After removal of 3 bases from V and 7 bases from J, the junction contained 5 bases not matched to a gene. CDR1 is SGHTA, CDR2 FQGNSA, per germline. The CDR3 here is CASSFRDRGTGYTF. CDR3 nucleotide sequence: TGTGCCAGCAGCTTCCGGGACAGGGGTACTGGCTACACCTTC.

This clone is a singleton in its sample. This chain links TRBV5-1 with TRBJ2-7; 8 nucleotides line up with TRBD1. Germline values: CDR1 SGHRS, CDR2 YFSETQ. This CDR3 has 16 residues. V lost 3 bases to trimming and J lost 2 bases; unmatched junction nucleotides: 10. The CDR3 DNA sequence: TGCGCCAGCAGCTCCACCACCGGGACAGGCGCCTACGAGCAGTACTTC. This sequence encodes CASSSTTGTGAYEQYF.

The V gene is TRBV30, the J gene TRBJ2-3, with 9 bases fitting TRBD2. The germline V gene encodes CDR1 GTSNPN and CDR2 SVGIG (reference sequence). The trim removed 4 bases at V and 6 bases at J, leaving 8 bases unmatched. The CDR3 has 14 residues. CDR3 residues: CAWTSGNWFDTQYF. DNA of the CDR3: TGTGCCTGGACTAGCGGGAATTGGTTTGATACGCAGTATTTT.